The 9 T cell receptor beta chains given below trace back to one sample, sequenced in a study of blood T cell repertoires in COVID-19. Assay used: immunoSEQ multiplex PCR; TCRdb lists only in-frame clones, some missing. The sample shows some 190,000 clones, 80% of them seen only once. Sequenced sample: PBMCs or T cells enriched from blood (not recorded which). Receptors originate from a man aged 55 to 70 who had been exposed to COVID-19.

This rearrangement joins TRBV19 to TRBJ2-1; 8 bases agree with TRBD1. Germline V gives CDR1 LNHDA, CDR2 SQIVND (reference sequence). Trimming at V came to 6 bases and at J to 1 base, leaving 5 bases not matched to a gene. The CDR3 runs to 15 residues. The CDR3 DNA reads TGTGCCAGTAGAACGGACAGGGCTTCCTACAATGAGCAGTTCTTC. Protein sequence: CASRTDRASYNEQFF.

This sequence joins TRBV12-3 or TRBV12-4 and TRBJ1-1; D gene ambiguous. This CDR3 contains 13 residues. Trimming shortened V by 3 bases and J by 5 bases, and 10 bases separated the two germline ends. Here the CDR3 DNA reads TGTGCCAGCAGTTTTTGGCAACCGACTGAAGCTTTCTTT. Residues: CASSFWQPTEAFF.

The CDR3 nucleotides are TGTGCCAGCAGTCTATATCGATCGGAGCCCCAGCATTTT. The encoded protein is CASSLYRSEPQHF. The chain couples TRBV28 to TRBJ1-5; D gene uncertain. V was pared by 5 bases and J by 8 bases, with 13 bases between. The germline V gene has CDR1 MDHEN and CDR2 SYDVKM. The CDR3 sequence is 13 residues long. The complete variable domain, with remaining parts taken from reference TRBV28 and TRBJ1-5, reads DVKVTQSSRYLVKRTGEKVFLECVQDMDHENMFWYRQDPGLGLRLIYFSYDVKMKEKGDIPEGYSVSREKKERFSLILESASTNQTSMYLCASSLYRSEPQHFGDGTRLSIL.

The chain has TRBV7-8 and TRBJ2-2; a possible D gene is TRBD2 (7 bases). The germline V gene encodes CDR1 SGHVS and CDR2 FQNEAQ. The CDR3 loop spans 18 amino acids. Trimming cost V 5 bases and J 13 bases, with 32 bases left between them. The CDR3 sequence: CASSPSGGRGGPKSVLFF. The CDR3 region has the DNA TGTGCCAGCAGCCCCTCCGGGGGGCGTGGGGGGCCCAAATCGGTGCTGTTTTTT.

The chain uses TRBV5-4 and TRBJ2-2, with TRBD1 as a possible D gene (5 bases). Germline V gene lookup returns CDR1 SGHNT and CDR2 YYREEE (reference sequence). CDR3 size: 14 residues. The V and J ends lost 0 bases and 5 bases respectively, with 8 bases between them. CDR3 nucleotide sequence: TGTGCCAGCAGCTTGGCAGGGAATACCGGGGAGCTGTTTTTT. This codes for CASSLAGNTGELFF.

V usage is TRBV27 and J usage is TRBJ2-1; D perhaps matches TRBD1 (5 bases). This CDR3 has 13 residues. The V end lost 6 bases, the J end lost 5 bases, and 11 bases lay between the germline ends. CDR1 and CDR2 from the germline V gene are MNHEY and SMNVEV (reference sequence). Here the CDR3 DNA reads TGTGCCAGCAGCCGATCGACAGACAATGAGCAGTTCTTC. Its translation: CASSRSTDNEQFF.

Only one count was recorded for this clone. The gene calls are TRBV27 and TRBJ2-2, with a tentative D call TRBD2 (6 bases). Germline CDR1 reads MNHEY; CDR2 reads SMNVEV (reference sequence). Deletions cut 6 bases from V and 7 bases from J, with 15 bases between. The CDR3 runs 14 residues. The CDR3 nucleotides read TGTGCCAGCAGCGGGACTTCTCGATTCGGGGAGCTGTTTTTT. This encodes CASSGTSRFGELFF.

This clone appeared once. Here the CDR3 DNA reads TGTGCCAGCAGCCAATCTTTCACAGACCTTCTAGCCAAAAACATTCAGTACTTC. Protein sequence: CASSQSFTDLLAKNIQYF. The chain employs TRBV4-2 and TRBJ2-4, with D unclear. Germline V gene data show CDR1 as LGHNA and CDR2 as YNFKEQ. There are 18 residues in the CDR3. V lost 2 bases and J lost 0, with 17 bases in between.

Notes on this clone: The sample contains more than one DNA sequence encoding this CDR3. CDR3 sequence (DNA): TGTGCCAGTAAAGATAGCTCCTACAATGAGCAGTTCTTC. Residues: CASKDSSYNEQFF. The J gene is TRBJ2-1, the V gene TRBV25-1; D unresolved. The V gene lost 9 bases and the J gene lost 0 bases, with 9 bases spanning the gap. In germline, CDR1 is MGHDK, CDR2 SYGVNS. CDR3 size: 13 residues.